This T cell receptor (beta chain) was retrieved from a study of OX40 agonist ivuxolimab in advanced cancers. The germline CDR1 and CDR2 sequences are LNHDA and SQIVND (reference sequence). After removal of 3 bases from V and 6 bases from J, the junction contained 12 bases not matched to a gene. The CDR3 spans 17 residues. Only in-frame clones appear in the TCRdb table, and some are missing; sequencing was by immunoSEQ multiplex PCR. The table records 60,000 to 75,000 clones, about 90% of them present only once. This sequence joins TRBV19 and TRBJ2-1; 9 bases fit TRBD2. This sequence was found in an adult with an advanced solid tumor such as melanoma, head and neck, liver or kidney cancer. The sample consisted of CD4+ or CD8+ T cells sorted from blood, taken in a trial of the OX40 agonist ivuxolimab. DNA of the CDR3: TGTGCCAGTAGTATCGCAAGTGGACTAGCGAGGGTCAATGAGCAGTTCTTC. It codes for CASSIASGLARVNEQFF.